This passage covers 3 T cell receptor beta chains from one sample sequenced in a study of blood T cell dynamics during melanoma immunotherapy. Time point specified: week 3, after first cycle of checkpoint inhibitor. Method: immunoSEQ multiplex PCR; TCRdb's copy keeps in-frame clones and lacks some. The table shows 7,500 to 9,000 clones, with approximately 85% occurring only once. The specimen comprised blood, sampled from a patient treated with checkpoint blockade. The receptors derive from a human donor with melanoma.

The V call is TRBV27, the J call TRBJ2-7; 7 bases match TRBD1. With 6 bases clipped from V and 1 base from J, the junction kept 9 bases outside the gene matches. The CDR3 consists of 15 residues. Germline-derived CDR1 and CDR2 are MNHEY and SMNVEV (reference sequence). Written as DNA, the CDR3 is TGTGCCAGCAGGTGGAAGAGACAGGGATCCTACGAGCAGTACTTC. It codes for CASRWKRQGSYEQYF.

The rearrangement uses TRBV18 and TRBJ1-5; weak D call: TRBD1 (5 bases). The CDR3 loop spans 15 amino acids. Germline values: CDR1 KGHSH, CDR2 LQKENI. Trimming stripped 6 bases from V and 5 bases from J, with 17 bases between. CDR3 amino acids: CASSSGGGVDQPQHF. For the CDR3, the DNA is TGTGCCAGCTCCAGTGGGGGAGGGGTGGATCAGCCCCAGCATTTT. Full variable domain (remainder filled in from reference TRBV18 and TRBJ1-5): NAGVMQNPRHLVRRRGQEARLRCSPMKGHSHVYWYRQLPEEGLKFMVYLQKENIIDESGMPKERFSAEFPKEGPSILRIQQVVRGDSAAYFCASSSGGGVDQPQHFGDGTRLSIL.

This chain connects TRBV19 to TRBJ2-7; weak D call: TRBD2 (8 bases). Trimming took 2 bases from V and 3 from J, leaving 17 bases between them. The CDR3 is 16 residues long. CDR1 is LNHDA, CDR2 SQIVND, per germline (reference sequence). CDR3: CASSIRGGGRNYEQYF. The DNA of the CDR3 is TGTGCCAGTAGTATAAGAGGGGGCGGGAGGAACTACGAGCAGTACTTC.